The 26 T cell receptor beta chains below all came from one sample that was sequenced in a study of T cells after yellow fever vaccination. One entry per CDR3 protein results from TCRdb running MiXCR on the 5' RACE reads. The sample lists about 320,000 distinct CDR3 sequences; approximately 4.3% were seen once. Material: PBMCs, obtained 15 days after the yellow fever booster vaccination. The receptor set was obtained from a young man who received the YFV17D yellow fever vaccine.

This clonotype occurred many times. The rearrangement uses TRBV6-5 and TRBJ2-2, with 11 bases identical to TRBD2. The CDR3 runs to 15 residues. Germline CDR1 reads MNHEY; CDR2 reads SVGAGI. Unmatched junction bases numbered 6, after V lost 6 bases and J lost 6 bases. CDR3 bases: TGTGCCAGCAGGGTACTAGCGGGGGTTCCCGGGGAGCTGTTTTTT. This gives the protein CASRVLAGVPGELFF.

This clonotype was seen repeatedly, ten times or more. The rearrangement links TRBV5-6 to TRBJ1-1, with D unresolved. Between the trimmed V and J ends, which lost 5 bases and 10 bases, there was a span of 15 bases. Looked up from germline, CDR1 is SGHDT and CDR2 is YYEEEE. The CDR3 totals 12 residues. The CDR3 DNA sequence: TGTGCCAGCAGTTTGATGTCAGATGGAGCTTTCTTT. It is translated as CASSLMSDGAFF.

The chain couples TRBV5-1 to TRBJ1-2; TRBD1 matches 9 bases. The CDR3 sequence is 16 residues long. Germline loops: CDR1 SGHRS, CDR2 YFSETQ. Unmatched junction bases numbered 13, after V lost 3 bases and J lost 7 bases. DNA of the CDR3: TGCGCCAGCAGCTCCTCCGGGACAGGGTATTACTTTGGCTACACCTTC. This codes for CASSSSGTGYYFGYTF.

This clonotype occurred many times. The genes are TRBV6-2 or TRBV6-3 and TRBJ1-2, with TRBD1 identical over 7 bases. The trim removed 8 bases at V and 1 base at J, leaving 4 bases unmatched. Per germline, CDR1 MNHEY and CDR2 SVGEGT. The CDR3 is made up of 13 amino acids. In nucleotides, the CDR3 is TGTGCCAGCGGGGACAGAGATAACTATGGCTACACCTTC. Translated: CASGDRDNYGYTF.

This clonotype was recorded a few times. The chain recombines TRBV20-1 with TRBJ1-2, with TRBD1 as a possible D gene (5 bases). V gave up 7 bases and J gave up 4 bases, with 13 bases separating them. CDR3 size: 12 residues. Germline V CDR1 and CDR2: DFQATT, SNEGSKA (reference sequence). The CDR3 coding sequence is TGCAGTGTCAAGGGGATCTCCTATGGCTACACCTTC. This gives the protein CSVKGISYGYTF.

This clonotype was seen a handful of times. This sequence joins TRBV20-1 and TRBJ1-2; D is ambiguous. The length of the CDR3 is 12 residues. Trimming shortened V by 7 bases and J by 2 bases, and 11 bases separated the two germline ends. CDR1 is DFQATT, CDR2 SNEGSKA, per germline (reference sequence). The CDR3 spells CSVNHKNYGYTF. As DNA, the CDR3 is TGCAGTGTCAACCACAAAAACTATGGCTACACCTTC.

The V gene is TRBV7-9, the J gene TRBJ1-3, with a possible D match to TRBD1 (6 bases). The germline V gene has CDR1 SEHNR and CDR2 FQNEAQ (reference sequence). V dropped 4 bases and J dropped 0 bases, with 10 bases sitting between them. The CDR3 extends over 15 amino acids. CDR3: CASSSWTASGNTIYF. The CDR3 coding sequence is TGTGCCAGCAGCTCGTGGACAGCCTCTGGAAACACCATATATTTT. Full variable domain (missing parts from reference TRBV7-9 and TRBJ1-3): DTGVSQNPRHKITKRGQNVTFRCDPISEHNRLYWYRQTLGQGPEFLTYFQNEAQLEKSRLLSDRFSAERPKGSFSTLEIQRTEQGDSAMYLCASSSWTASGNTIYFGEGSWLTVV.

The V call is TRBV28, the J call TRBJ2-3, with D perhaps TRBD1 (6 bases). This CDR3 is built from 13 residues. The germline gives CDR1 MDHEN, CDR2 SYDVKM. The V end was cut by 7 bases, the J end by 4 bases, with 12 bases between. In DNA, the CDR3 is TGTGCCAGCAAGCAGGACAGCCCAGATACGCAGTATTTT. Its translation: CASKQDSPDTQYF.

This clonotype was seen a few times. This chain joins TRBV7-3 and TRBJ2-3, with D possibly matching TRBD2 (6 bases). Germline V gene data show CDR1 as SGHTA and CDR2 as FQGTGA. Trimming removed 4 bases at V and 1 base at J, with 9 bases between. The CDR3 consists of 14 residues. This CDR3 is CASSWGLRTDTQYF. The CDR3, as DNA: TGTGCCAGCAGCTGGGGACTCCGCACAGATACGCAGTATTTT.

This clonotype was found many times. This chain connects TRBV21-1 to TRBJ1-2; TRBD1, as called in the table, went unchecked against the DNA. TRBV21-1 is reported as a pseudogene. The CDR3 spans 14 residues. CDR3 sequence reads: CASSKRRGNYGYTF. The CDR3 DNA reads as TGTGCCAGCAGCAAACGAAGGGGGAACTATGGCTACACCTTC.

This clonotype was observed many times. The gene calls are TRBV27 and TRBJ1-5; D ambiguous. Germline CDR1 MNHEY, CDR2 SMNVEV (reference sequence). The V and J ends lost 2 bases and 5 bases respectively, with 10 bases between them. This CDR3 is 14 amino acids long. CDR3 DNA: TGTGCCAGCAGTTTAAATAGGGAAGATCAGCCCCAGCATTTT. Protein product: CASSLNREDQPQHF.

The table lists this clonotype with many counts. V is TRBV11-2 and J is TRBJ2-7; D perhaps matches TRBD2 (5 bases). V lost 4 bases and J lost 3, with 10 bases in between. Germline CDR1 and CDR2: SGHAT and FQNNGV. This CDR3 spans 13 amino acids. The CDR3 loop reads CASSSRTFYEQYV. The CDR3 DNA reads TGTGCCAGCAGCTCGCGGACTTTCTACGAGCAGTACGTC.

This clonotype was found a few times. The chain couples TRBV12-3 or TRBV12-4 to TRBJ1-4; D not resolved. The CDR3 sequence is 14 residues long. The V end was cut by 6 bases, the J end by 7 bases, with 15 bases between. Here the CDR3 DNA reads TGTGCCAGCAGCCACCGGGGTGGAGGTGAAAAACTGTTTTTT. The encoded protein is CASSHRGGGEKLFF.

In this sample, this clonotype turned up many times. The chain carries TRBV9 and TRBJ1-2; 7 bases fit TRBD1. The CDR3 loop spans 15 amino acids. The V gene end was trimmed by 2 bases and the J gene end by 0 bases; junction bases not matched to a gene: 4. Germline assignment: CDR1 SGDLS and CDR2 YYNGEE. The CDR3 spells CASSVGTVANYGYTF. The CDR3 DNA follows: TGTGCCAGCAGCGTCGGGACAGTAGCTAACTATGGCTACACCTTC.

This chain joins TRBV5-1 and TRBJ2-7; perhaps TRBD1 as D (6 bases). V lost 1 base, J lost 2 bases, and 7 bases lay in between. Germline values: CDR1 SGHRS, CDR2 YFSETQ. The CDR3 consists of 13 residues. The CDR3 protein is CASSLRTAYEQYF. The CDR3, as DNA: TGCGCCAGCAGCTTGAGGACAGCCTACGAGCAGTACTTC.

In this sample, this clonotype turned up a few times. This chain connects TRBV20-1 to TRBJ2-1, with 7 bases aligning to TRBD2. Germline CDR1 reads DFQATT; CDR2 reads SNEGSKA (reference sequence). This CDR3 comprises 15 residues. V trimming: 0 bases; J trimming: 12 bases; junction bases outside the gene matches: 14. This CDR3 is CSARDPMQGGVGQFF. As DNA, the CDR3 is TGCAGTGCTAGAGATCCCATGCAGGGAGGGGTTGGGCAGTTCTTC.

Ten or more counts support this clonotype. This rearrangement joins TRBV4-2 to TRBJ2-4; 11 nucleotides line up with TRBD1. V dropped 1 base and J dropped 1; count of bases not matched to a gene: 9. This CDR3 spans 19 amino acids. Germline V gene sequence: CDR1 LGHNA, CDR2 YNFKEQ. CDR3 loop: CASSQAETDRGLAKNIQYF. CDR3 bases: TGTGCCAGCAGCCAAGCCGAGACGGACAGGGGGCTTGCCAAAAACATTCAGTACTTC.

This clonotype has more than one count but fewer than ten. V and J are TRBV6-5 and TRBJ1-2; possibly TRBD1 for D (5 bases). The CDR3 contains 14 residues. Trimming took 10 bases from V and 7 from J, leaving 22 bases between them. Germline V CDR1 and CDR2: MNHEY, SVGAGI. Here the CDR3 DNA reads TGTGCCACCCAAAGAGGGGAAGGGGTCGTTGGCTACACCTTC. The encoded protein is CATQRGEGVVGYTF.

This clonotype showed up many times. This chain joins TRBV10-3 and TRBJ2-1; the D gene could be TRBD1 or TRBD2 (5 bases each). Germline CDR1 is ENHRY and CDR2 is SYGVKD. V gave up 4 bases and J gave up 2 bases, with 12 bases separating them. The CDR3 sequence is 15 residues long. In nucleotides, the CDR3 is TGTGCCATCAGTGCCGGGACCGAAGCCTACAATGAGCAGTTCTTC. It is translated as CAISAGTEAYNEQFF.

This clonotype showed up just a few times. The gene calls are TRBV6-1 and TRBJ1-5, with no clear D. The CDR3 totals 16 residues. CDR1 is MNHNS, CDR2 SASEGT, per germline. Trimming took 0 bases from V and 5 from J, leaving 14 bases between them. The CDR3 is CASSEAAGTVDQPQHF. CDR3 nucleotide sequence: TGTGCCAGCAGTGAAGCCGCGGGAACAGTTGATCAGCCCCAGCATTTT.

With respect to this clonotype: An end of the junction does not agree with germline; a read error may underlie this. V and J are TRBV7-9 and TRBJ2-7; no reliable D call. The CDR3 has 11 residues. The germline gives CDR1 SEHNR, CDR2 FQNEAQ (reference sequence). DNA of the CDR3: TGTGCCAGCAGCGTCTGCTACGAGGAGTACTTC. It encodes CASSVCYEEYF.

This clonotype occurred many times. The gene calls are TRBV2 and TRBJ2-7; no clear D. Germline values: CDR1 SNHLY, CDR2 FYNNEI. V gave up 4 bases and J gave up 4 bases, with 14 bases separating them. CDR3 length: 14 amino acids. CDR3 in DNA: TGTGCCAGCAGTGTCCAGGAATCCATTTACGAGCAGTACGTC. Its protein product is CASSVQESIYEQYV.

This clonotype was detected many times. The V gene is TRBV4-1, the J gene TRBJ1-6; D gene unclear. CDR1 and CDR2 from the germline V gene are MGHRA and YSYEKL. Trimming removed 4 bases from V and 13 bases from J, with 17 bases in between. The CDR3 has 14 residues. The CDR3 sequence: CASSPRRGENPLHF. CDR3 sequence (DNA): TGCGCCAGCAGCCCCCGCCGTGGCGAGAATCCCCTCCACTTT.

This clonotype was seen at least ten times. This chain joins TRBV4-2 and TRBJ1-5; 10 bases map to TRBD1. The germline V gene has CDR1 LGHNA and CDR2 YNFKEQ. CDR3 length: 15 residues. V shed 4 bases, J shed 6 bases, and the junction held 6 bases outside the gene matches. The CDR3 region is CASSPGTGERQPQHF. The CDR3, as DNA: TGTGCCAGCAGCCCTGGGACAGGGGAACGTCAGCCCCAGCATTTT.

This clonotype was observed at least ten times. CDR3 region: CASSLGVTNTGELFF. The CDR3 nucleotides are TGCGCCAGCAGCTTGGGGGTCACGAACACCGGGGAGCTGTTTTTT. This chain links TRBV5-1 with TRBJ2-2; no firm D call. Trimming took 0 bases from V and 0 from J, leaving 6 bases between them. The CDR3 loop spans 15 amino acids. CDR1 is SGHRS, CDR2 YFSETQ, per germline.

The genes are TRBV5-1 and TRBJ2-5; 8 nucleotides agree with TRBD2. Looked up from germline, CDR1 is SGHRS and CDR2 is YFSETQ. Trimming cost V 4 bases and J 5 bases; bases outside gene matches: 7. This CDR3 region has 14 residues. CDR3 sequence (DNA): TGCGCCAGCAGCCCGGGACTAGGATCGGAGACCCAGTACTTC. This translates into CASSPGLGSETQYF.